Sequencing of this T cell receptor beta chain was carried out in a study of CD4 T cells in relation to SARS-CoV-2 and coronaviruses. Study-level background: PBMCs were cultured with antigen for around nine days before TCR beta sequencing.

The assay was immunoSEQ multiplex PCR, and TCRdb's table has in-frame clones only and misses some. The sample yields 20,000 or so clones, about 86% seen once. CD4+ T cells from unexposed donors were obtained before the COVID-19 pandemic (2011-2018). After about 11 days of culture, CD4+ T cells were isolated. Unexposed-donor CD4+ T cells were probed with SARS-CoV-2 S/N and four cold-coronavirus spikes, cells permitting. On days 3 and 7, cultures got half fresh IL-2 medium. This clone has just a few counts. Its antigen is unidentified. The TCR was taken from a human donor in good health. Sequences were obtained from CD4+ T cells from PBMCs, cultured in vitro.

CDR3 sequence (DNA): TGTGCCAGTAATAGGGGGCAGGAGGACGAGCAGTACTTC. Translated: CASNRGQEDEQYF. The rearrangement links TRBV19 to TRBJ2-7; 7 nucleotides match TRBD1. This CDR3 comprises 13 residues. The germline CDR1 and CDR2 sequences are LNHDA and SQIVND (reference sequence). J lost 5 bases, V lost 7 bases, and 8 bases had no gene match.